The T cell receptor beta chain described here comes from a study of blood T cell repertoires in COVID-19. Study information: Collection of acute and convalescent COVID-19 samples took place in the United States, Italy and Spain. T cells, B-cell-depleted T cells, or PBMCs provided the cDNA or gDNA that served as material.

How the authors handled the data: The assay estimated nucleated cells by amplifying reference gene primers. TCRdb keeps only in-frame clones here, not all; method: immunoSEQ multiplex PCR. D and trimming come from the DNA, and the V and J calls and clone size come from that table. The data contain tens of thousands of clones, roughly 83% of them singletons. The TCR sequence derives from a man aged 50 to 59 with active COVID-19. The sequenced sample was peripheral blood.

The CDR3 sequence: CASSRSSRGGDETQYF. The CDR3 DNA is TGTGCCAGCAGTCGGTCCTCACGGGGGGGCGATGAGACCCAGTACTTC. The V call is TRBV28, the J call TRBJ2-5, with 8 bases matching TRBD2. The CDR3 contains 16 residues. Germline assignment: CDR1 MDHEN and CDR2 SYDVKM. Losses at the gene ends were 5 bases for V and 5 bases for J; bases not matched to a gene: 13.